This section outlines one T cell receptor beta chain sequence together with its context. Its antigen is undetermined. With a J-beta primer mix and a sample-barcoded 5' primer, a second PCR ran 7 to 11 cycles. Researchers report that a template-switch adaptor with 12 random nucleotides tagged each cDNA molecule. A single record per CDR3 protein comes from TCRdb applying MiXCR to the 5' RACE reads. The repertoire holds hundreds of thousands of distinct CDR3 sequences, with roughly half as singletons. Each individual donor underwent a draw of ten milliliters of peripheral blood. The data were taken from a study of blood T cells in healthy people across ages. Study-wide points: Roughly linear age-related decline in beta diversity appeared, significant by age about 40. The study regarded diversity estimates from one million T cells as underestimates.

The ends lost 1 base at V and 2 bases at J; junction bases unmatched: 5. The CDR3 consists of 15 residues. Germline assignment: CDR1 SQVTM and CDR2 ANQGSEA. Sequenced: blood. The genes are TRBV29-1 and TRBJ2-3; the match to TRBD2 covers 8 bases. This TCR came from a woman older than 75 in good health. The CDR3: CSVEGRGGHTDTQYF. CDR3 DNA sequence: TGCAGCGTTGAAGGTCGCGGGGGGCACACAGATACGCAGTATTTT.